Below, 21 T cell receptor beta chains from the same sample are listed, as sequenced in a study of T cells in Graves' hyperthyroidism and ophthalmopathy. The CDR3 regions of TCR beta were amplified from RNA transcripts. TCR CDR3 regions were first amplified by RT-PCR with HTBI primers. TCRdb reanalysed the multiplex PCR reads using MiXCR and keeps one entry per CDR3 protein. Here the sample spans around 350,000 distinct CDR3 sequences, 15% to 17% being singletons. What was sequenced was blood. The origin of the receptors is a woman under 30 with Graves' hyperthyroidism that later progressed to Graves' ophthalmopathy.

This clonotype occurred many times. This chain joins TRBV30 and TRBJ2-7, with 11 bases aligning to TRBD1. The CDR3 covers 16 residues. The germline gives CDR1 GTSNPN, CDR2 SVGIG (reference sequence). J was trimmed by 4 bases and V by 1 base; bases with no gene match: 9. The CDR3 reads CAWSGIGQGAWYEQYF. DNA for the CDR3: TGTGCCTGGAGTGGCATCGGACAGGGGGCTTGGTACGAGCAGTACTTC.

This clonotype has only a few counts. The chain employs TRBV27 and TRBJ1-1; possibly TRBD1 for D (5 bases). The CDR3 length is 14 residues. Germline V lookup: CDR1 MNHEY, CDR2 SMNVEV (reference sequence). V lost 8 bases to trimming and J lost 0 bases, with 13 bases between them. The CDR3 bases are TGTGCCAGCGGGGCAGATTTTATGAACACTGAAGCTTTCTTT. The encoded protein is CASGADFMNTEAFF.

The V call is TRBV6-1, the J call TRBJ1-5; a possible D gene is TRBD1 (6 bases). This CDR3 has 14 residues. V lost 5 bases and J lost 4, with 12 bases in between. Germline CDR1 and CDR2: MNHNS and SASEGT. In DNA form, the CDR3 reads TGTGCCAGCAGTCAGGACAGTTATAATCAGCCCCAGCATTTT. Amino acid sequence: CASSQDSYNQPQHF.

This clonotype was counted a few times. This chain links TRBV15 with TRBJ2-7; possibly TRBD2 for D (5 bases). The ends were cut back, 0 bases at V and 6 bases at J, with 12 bases in the middle. The CDR3 covers 14 residues. Germline V gene sequence: CDR1 LNHNV, CDR2 YYDKDF (reference sequence). The CDR3 region has the DNA TGTGCCACCAGCAGAGATCTCTTGCGGGTCGAGCAGTACTTC. Translating gives CATSRDLLRVEQYF. Filled out from reference TRBV15 and TRBJ2-7, the complete variable domain reads DAMVIQNPRYQVTQFGKPVTLSCSQTLNHNVMYWYQQKSSQAPKLLFHYYDKDFNNEADTPDNFQSRRPNTSFCFLDIRSPGLGDTAMYLCATSRDLLRVEQYFGPGTRLTVT.

This clonotype has ten or more counts. J is TRBJ2-3 and V is TRBV5-4; unclear D gene. Germline assignment: CDR1 SGHNT and CDR2 YYREEE (reference sequence). The ends were cut back, 4 bases at V and 5 bases at J, with 11 bases in the middle. There are 13 residues in the CDR3. The CDR3 loop is CASSPTPLDTQYF. The CDR3 region has the DNA TGTGCCAGCAGCCCGACCCCGCTAGATACGCAGTATTTT.

This clonotype was counted a few times. The chain carries TRBV15 and TRBJ1-5; a possible D gene is TRBD1 (5 bases). The CDR3 has 13 residues. V was trimmed by 9 bases and J by 2 bases, leaving 11 bases between them. Per germline, CDR1 LNHNV and CDR2 YYDKDF (reference sequence). CDR3 amino acids: CATGRGRNQPQHF. DNA for the CDR3: TGTGCCACGGGGCGGGGCCGCAATCAGCCCCAGCATTTT.

This clonotype occurred many times. V gene TRBV28 combines with J gene TRBJ1-6, with D unresolved. The CDR3 is made up of 13 amino acids. CDR1 MDHEN and CDR2 SYDVKM come from the germline V gene. V was trimmed by 9 bases and J by 7 bases, leaving 13 bases between them. The CDR3 sequence is CASIQHRNSPLHF. CDR3 nucleotides: TGTGCCAGTATACAACACCGGAATTCACCCCTCCACTTT.

The sample holds many counts of this clonotype. CDR3 bases: TGTGCCAGCAGTCCTTATAGCGGGAGCTCCTACGAGCAGTACTTC. This sequence encodes CASSPYSGSSYEQYF. The rearrangement joins TRBV6-2 or TRBV6-3 to TRBJ2-7; the match to TRBD2 covers 9 bases. There are 15 residues in the CDR3. V was pared by 5 bases and J by 0 bases, with 5 bases of the junction left unmatched. Germline V gene lookup returns CDR1 MNHEY and CDR2 SVGEGT.

The sample holds many counts of this clonotype. The V call is TRBV6-5, the J call TRBJ1-2; no definite D call. The CDR3 totals 15 residues. The germline V gene has CDR1 MNHEY and CDR2 SVGAGI. Trimming cost V 0 bases and J 4 bases, with 12 bases left between them. This CDR3 is CASSYSQYSLYGYTF. The CDR3 coding sequence is TGTGCCAGCAGTTACTCGCAGTACAGCCTCTATGGCTACACCTTC.

In this sample, this clonotype turned up many times. V and J are TRBV9 and TRBJ2-5; D is unresolved. Germline assignment: CDR1 SGDLS and CDR2 YYNGEE. The CDR3 contains 13 residues. Trimming removed 0 bases at V and 2 bases at J, with 5 bases between. For the CDR3, the DNA is TGTGCCAGCAGCGTAGGTCGACAAGAGACCCAGTACTTC. It encodes CASSVGRQETQYF.

The chain couples TRBV6-1 to TRBJ2-1, with TRBD2 identical over 8 bases. The germline CDR1 and CDR2 sequences are MNHNS and SASEGT. Trimming took 9 bases from V and 4 from J; bases not matched to a gene: 2. The CDR3 consists of 12 residues. The CDR3 DNA sequence: TGTGCCAGACTAGCGGTATACAATGAGCAGTTCTTC. It specifies CARLAVYNEQFF.

This clonotype was counted ten times or more. V gene TRBV18 combines with J gene TRBJ1-1, with 7 positions matching TRBD1. CDR3 length: 16 residues. With V trimmed by 3 bases and J by 4 bases, 11 bases remained unmatched. The V gene's germline CDR1 is KGHSH and CDR2 LQKENI. CDR3: CASSPPAGGISTEAFF. The CDR3 nucleotides are TGTGCCAGCTCACCTCCCGCAGGGGGTATTAGCACTGAAGCTTTCTTT. The whole variable domain, remainder taken from reference TRBV18 and TRBJ1-1, is NAGVMQNPRHLVRRRGQEARLRCSPMKGHSHVYWYRQLPEEGLKFMVYLQKENIIDESGMPKERFSAEFPKEGPSILRIQQVVRGDSAAYFCASSPPAGGISTEAFFGQGTRLTVV.

This clonotype was seen at least ten times. The CDR3 nucleotides read TGTGCCAGCAGTTACCTACGGGACCGCTCCTACGAGCAGTACTTC. Translating it yields CASSYLRDRSYEQYF. The chain couples TRBV6-2 or TRBV6-3 to TRBJ2-7; either TRBD1 or TRBD2 may supply D (5 bases each). V was clipped by 2 bases and J by 0 bases, with 11 bases between them. Germline V gene sequence: CDR1 MNHEY, CDR2 SVGEGT. The CDR3 has 15 amino acids.

This clonotype was detected many times. The chain employs TRBV12-3 or TRBV12-4 and TRBJ2-3; 11 nucleotides line up with TRBD2. The CDR3 has 14 residues. Trimming took 2 bases from V and 6 from J; bases not matched to a gene: 1. The CDR3 spells CASSLTSGSDTQYF. The CDR3 nucleotides are TGTGCCAGCAGTTTAACTAGCGGGAGTGATACGCAGTATTTT.

The chain links TRBV11-2 to TRBJ2-7, with D maybe TRBD2 (5 bases). V lost 2 bases and J 4 bases, leaving 30 bases between the germline ends. The germline V gene encodes CDR1 SGHAT and CDR2 FQNNGV. The CDR3 totals 20 residues. The CDR3 sequence is CASSLLAASWRGPPPYEQYF. CDR3 DNA: TGTGCCAGCAGCTTACTGGCGGCTAGCTGGAGAGGTCCCCCCCCGTACGAGCAGTACTTC. The whole variable domain, remainder taken from reference TRBV11-2 and TRBJ2-7, is EAGVAQSPRYKIIEKRQSVAFWCNPISGHATLYWYQQILGQGPKLLIQFQNNGVVDDSQLPKDRFSAERLKGVDSTLKIQPAKLEDSAVYLCASSLLAASWRGPPPYEQYFGPGTRLTVT.

This clonotype occurred many times. The rearrangement joins TRBV28 to TRBJ2-7; TRBD1 is a possible D gene (6 bases). Trimming removed 8 bases from V and 0 bases from J, with 17 bases in between. The germline gives CDR1 MDHEN, CDR2 SYDVKM. This CDR3 is built from 15 residues. The CDR3 spells CASSTGQLSSYEQYF. For the CDR3, the DNA is TGTGCCAGCTCAACCGGACAGTTGAGCTCCTACGAGCAGTACTTC. Together with reference TRBV28 and TRBJ2-7, the CDR3 gives the full variable domain: DVKVTQSSRYLVKRTGEKVFLECVQDMDHENMFWYRQDPGLGLRLIYFSYDVKMKEKGDIPEGYSVSREKKERFSLILESASTNQTSMYLCASSTGQLSSYEQYFGPGTRLTVT.

This clonotype was recorded many times. As DNA, the CDR3 is TGTGCCAGCAGTTCCATCGCGTACAATGAGCAGTTCTTC. It codes for CASSSIAYNEQFF. The rearrangement links TRBV28 to TRBJ2-1, with no clear D. Germline V gene lookup returns CDR1 MDHEN and CDR2 SYDVKM. This CDR3 has 13 amino acids. Trimming removed 4 bases at V and 4 bases at J, with 8 bases between.

The sample holds a few counts of this clonotype. Being one base from a much bigger clone, this may be a read error. The rearrangement joins TRBV7-2 to TRBJ2-7, with TRBD2 as a possible D gene (6 bases). The V gene's germline CDR1 is SGHTA and CDR2 FQGNSA. CDR3 size: 15 residues. Trimming cost V 1 base and J 2 bases, with 12 bases left between them. The CDR3 sequence is CASSLGRDSPYEQYF. The CDR3 nucleotides read TGTGCCAGCAGCTTAGGGCGGGACTCCCCCTACGAGCAGTACTTC.

This clonotype has a count of ten or more. The V call is TRBV11-2, the J call TRBJ2-5; D possibly corresponds to TRBD1 (5 bases). The CDR3 sequence is 14 residues long. Germline CDR1 reads SGHAT; CDR2 reads FQNNGV. V shed 1 base and J shed 5 bases, with 11 bases lying between them. CDR3 bases: TGTGCCAGCAGCTTAGGCAGGGTCAGGGAGACCCAGTACTTC. It encodes CASSLGRVRETQYF.

This clonotype was found many times. The J gene is TRBJ2-3, the V gene TRBV4-1, with D hard to call. Per the germline V gene, CDR1 is MGHRA and CDR2 is YSYEKL. Trimming shortened V by 3 bases and J by 1 base, and 11 bases separated the two germline ends. The CDR3 length is 15 residues. CDR3 protein: CASSHGVKGTDTQYF. CDR3 sequence (DNA): TGCGCCAGCAGCCACGGTGTGAAGGGCACAGATACGCAGTATTTT.

This clonotype was observed many times. This chain uses TRBV27 with TRBJ2-5; 15 positions agree with TRBD2. CDR1 is MNHEY and CDR2 is SMNVEV in the germline V gene (reference sequence). The CDR3 covers 16 residues. After removal of 6 bases from V and 5 bases from J, the junction contained 7 bases not matched to a gene. CDR3 bases: TGTGCCAGCAGCCCCGGACTAGCGGGAGGGCACGAGACCCAGTACTTC. The encoded protein is CASSPGLAGGHETQYF.